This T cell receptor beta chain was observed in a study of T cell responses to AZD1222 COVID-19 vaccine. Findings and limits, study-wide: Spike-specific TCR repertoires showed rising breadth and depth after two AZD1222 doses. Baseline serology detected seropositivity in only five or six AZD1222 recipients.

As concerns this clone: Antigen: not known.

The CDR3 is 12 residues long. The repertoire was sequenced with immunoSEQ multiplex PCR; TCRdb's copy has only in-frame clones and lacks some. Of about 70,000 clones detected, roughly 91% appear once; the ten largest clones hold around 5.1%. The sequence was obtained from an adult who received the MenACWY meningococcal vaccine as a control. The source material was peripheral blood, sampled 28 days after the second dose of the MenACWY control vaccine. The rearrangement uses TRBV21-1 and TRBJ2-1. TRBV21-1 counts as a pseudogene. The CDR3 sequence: CASRPDYNEQFF. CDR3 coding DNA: TGTGCCAGCAGACCGGACTACAATGAGCAGTTCTTC.